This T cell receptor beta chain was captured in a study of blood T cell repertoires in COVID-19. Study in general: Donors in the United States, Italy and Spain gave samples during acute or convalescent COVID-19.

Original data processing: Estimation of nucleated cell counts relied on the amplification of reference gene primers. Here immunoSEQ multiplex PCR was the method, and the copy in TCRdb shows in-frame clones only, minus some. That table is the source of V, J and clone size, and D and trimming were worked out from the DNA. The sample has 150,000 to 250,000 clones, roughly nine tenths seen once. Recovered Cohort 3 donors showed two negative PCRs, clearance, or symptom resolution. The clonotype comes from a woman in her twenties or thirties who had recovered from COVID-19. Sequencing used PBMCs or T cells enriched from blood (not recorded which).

CDR3 coding DNA: TGTGCCAGCAGTTACTCTACGGGCGGGCAGCCCCAGCATTTT. This translates into CASSYSTGGQPQHF. The chain joins TRBV6-5 to TRBJ1-5; D is ambiguous. Germline CDR1 reads MNHEY; CDR2 reads SVGAGI. The CDR3 contains 14 residues. The germline V and J ends were trimmed by 0 bases and 7 bases, with 10 bases remaining between them.